Shown below are 26 T cell receptor beta chains from a single sample sequenced in a study of early T cells in non-severe SARS-CoV-2 infection. MiXCR, run by TCRdb on the 5' RACE reads, gives a single entry per CDR3 protein. The sample shows 65,000 to 90,000 distinct CDR3 sequences, around 12% of them seen only once. Sequencing input: whole blood. The receptors come from an adult who was a healthcare worker with PCR-confirmed SARS-CoV-2 infection or an uninfected control (not recorded which).

This clonotype was seen more than once but under ten times. The chain is built from TRBV30 and TRBJ1-2; no firm D call. The CDR3 length is 12 residues. Trimming removed 0 bases from V and 4 bases from J, with 6 bases in between. Germline assignment: CDR1 GTSNPN and CDR2 SVGIG (reference sequence). CDR3 in amino acids: CAWSVLGYGYTF. The CDR3 region has the DNA TGTGCCTGGAGTGTTTTGGGCTATGGCTACACCTTC.

The chain couples TRBV20-1 to TRBJ2-5; TRBD2 matches at 14 bases. Trimming cost V 6 bases and J 3 bases; bases outside gene matches: 9. CDR3 length equals 16 residues. CDR1 and CDR2 from the germline V gene are DFQATT and SNEGSKA (reference sequence). The CDR3 sequence is CSAQGLAGEKEETQYF. The CDR3, as DNA: TGCAGTGCGCAGGGACTAGCGGGAGAAAAAGAAGAGACCCAGTACTTC.

This clonotype occurred many times. The chain uses TRBV5-6 and TRBJ2-7; 11 bases are a match to TRBD1. This CDR3 is 18 amino acids long. In germline, CDR1 is SGHDT, CDR2 YYEEEE. Germline trimming cut 3 bases from V and 2 bases from J; bases unmatched to any gene: 13. CDR3 loop: CASSSVPGQGVRAYEQYF. CDR3 in DNA: TGTGCCAGCAGCTCCGTCCCGGGACAGGGGGTAAGAGCCTACGAGCAGTACTTC.

V and J are TRBV27 and TRBJ2-7; 10 bases map to TRBD1. The germline V gene encodes CDR1 MNHEY and CDR2 SMNVEV (reference sequence). J was trimmed by 7 bases and V by 6 bases; bases with no gene match: 6. CDR3 length: 13 amino acids. As DNA, the CDR3 is TGTGCCAGCAGGCGACAGGGGGCGGAAGAGCAGTACTTC. Translated: CASRRQGAEEQYF.

The sample holds one count of this clonotype. V gene TRBV5-6 combines with J gene TRBJ1-2; unclear D gene. The CDR3 runs to 14 residues. V was clipped by 2 bases and J by 0 bases, with 8 bases between them. Germline V gene sequence: CDR1 SGHDT, CDR2 YYEEEE. The CDR3 is CASSFLETNYGYTF. CDR3 sequence (DNA): TGTGCCAGCAGCTTCCTCGAGACTAACTATGGCTACACCTTC.

This clonotype occurred many times. The chain is built from TRBV3-1 and TRBJ1-5, with D perhaps matching TRBD1 (6 bases). The V end lost 5 bases, the J end lost 3 bases, and 14 bases lay between the germline ends. CDR3 length: 15 amino acids. Germline V gene sequence: CDR1 LGHDT, CDR2 YNNKEL (reference sequence). CDR3 in amino acids: CASSTSQGPNQPQHF. CDR3 coding DNA: TGTGCCAGCAGCACTAGCCAGGGGCCCAATCAGCCCCAGCATTTT.

The chain joins TRBV7-2 to TRBJ2-1; D remains ambiguous. The CDR3 is made up of 11 amino acids. CDR1 and CDR2 (germline): SGHTA, FQGNSA. V lost 7 bases, J lost 8 bases, and 9 bases lay in between. For the CDR3, the DNA is TGTGCCAGCACCCATAACTATGAGCAGTTCTTC. It translates to CASTHNYEQFF.

J is TRBJ2-1 and V is TRBV29-1; TRBD2 aligns across 7 bases. The ends lost 6 bases at V and 7 bases at J; junction bases unmatched: 12. CDR1 SQVTM and CDR2 ANQGSEA come from the germline V gene. The length of the CDR3 is 14 residues. CDR3 amino acids: CSVVGRHPDNEQFF. In DNA form, the CDR3 reads TGCAGCGTGGTCGGGAGGCACCCAGATAATGAGCAGTTCTTC.

V usage is TRBV12-3 or TRBV12-4 and J usage is TRBJ2-5; 9 bases map to TRBD2. The J segment lost 6 bases and the V segment lost 7 bases, leaving 12 bases of the junction unmatched. The CDR3 loop spans 15 amino acids. Written as DNA, the CDR3 is TGTGCCAGCAAGCTCGGGGCGGGAGGGGTTAAGACCCAGTACTTC. The encoded protein is CASKLGAGGVKTQYF.

This clonotype was picked up a small number of times. J is TRBJ2-3 and V is TRBV6-2 or TRBV6-3; 14 bases match TRBD2. The trim removed 4 bases at V and 14 bases at J, leaving 8 bases unmatched. Per the germline V gene, CDR1 is MNHEY and CDR2 is SVGEGT. The CDR3 loop spans 14 amino acids. CDR3 in DNA: TGTGCCAGCAGTTCGGGACTAGCGGGGGTCCGGAGGTATTTT. Amino acid sequence: CASSSGLAGVRRYF.

The V and J genes are TRBV7-9 and TRBJ2-5; perhaps D is TRBD1 or TRBD2 (5 bases each). This CDR3 is 14 amino acids long. Germline values: CDR1 SEHNR, CDR2 FQNEAQ (reference sequence). V was trimmed by 5 bases and J by 4 bases, leaving 14 bases between them. CDR3 DNA: TGTGCCAGCAGCGGGTTGGGACCTAGAGAGACCCAGTACTTC. Translating gives CASSGLGPRETQYF. The variable domain in full, completed from reference TRBV7-9 and TRBJ2-5, reads DTGVSQNPRHKITKRGQNVTFRCDPISEHNRLYWYRQTLGQGPEFLTYFQNEAQLEKSRLLSDRFSAERPKGSFSTLEIQRTEQGDSAMYLCASSGLGPRETQYFGPGTRLLVL.

This clonotype was counted only a few times. The chain couples TRBV11-2 to TRBJ2-5; TRBD2 agrees at 11 bases. The ends lost 1 base at V and 4 bases at J; junction bases unmatched: 5. The CDR3 length is 16 residues. Germline V gene data show CDR1 as SGHAT and CDR2 as FQNNGV. The CDR3 DNA follows: TGTGCCAGCAGCTTAGCACTAGCGGGGGTACTAGAGACCCAGTACTTC. The encoded protein is CASSLALAGVLETQYF.

The chain recombines TRBV7-6 with TRBJ2-7, with D possibly matching TRBD1 (6 bases). Trimming removed 4 bases at V and 2 bases at J, with 12 bases between. Looked up from germline, CDR1 is SGHVS and CDR2 is FNYEAQ. The CDR3 spans 14 residues. Here the CDR3 reads CASSSRDKPYEQYF. The CDR3 DNA reads as TGTGCCAGCAGCTCACGGGACAAACCCTACGAGCAGTACTTC.

The rearrangement uses TRBV7-9 and TRBJ2-1; a possible D gene is TRBD2 (6 bases). The germline V gene encodes CDR1 SEHNR and CDR2 FQNEAQ (reference sequence). V shed 7 bases and J shed 3 bases, with 22 bases lying between them. This CDR3 contains 17 residues. CDR3 DNA: TGTGCCAGCAACGTTTTAACCGGGACTCCTTTCTACAATGAGCAGTTCTTC. Translated, it gives CASNVLTGTPFYNEQFF. Variable domain in full (rest from reference TRBV7-9 and TRBJ2-1): DTGVSQNPRHKITKRGQNVTFRCDPISEHNRLYWYRQTLGQGPEFLTYFQNEAQLEKSRLLSDRFSAERPKGSFSTLEIQRTEQGDSAMYLCASNVLTGTPFYNEQFFGPGTRLTVL.

Ten or more counts support this clonotype. The chain has TRBV5-1 and TRBJ2-1; 8 nucleotides line up with TRBD2. Germline lookup yields CDR1 SGHRS and CDR2 YFSETQ. The V and J ends lost 5 bases and 9 bases, in that order; junction bases with no gene match: 13. This CDR3 region has 15 residues. Here the CDR3 reads CASSSEVAGLSEQFF. The CDR3 coding sequence is TGCGCCAGCAGTTCCGAAGTAGCGGGGTTGTCTGAGCAGTTCTTC.

This clonotype has more than one count but fewer than ten. The V and J genes are TRBV25-1 and TRBJ2-3; maybe TRBD2 (7 bases). Trimming shortened V by 5 bases and J by 4 bases, and 19 bases separated the two germline ends. CDR3 length equals 16 residues. Germline CDR1 and CDR2: MGHDK and SYGVNS. The CDR3 DNA is TGTGCCAGCAGTCCCTCCTGGCCGGGGGGCCCAGATACGCAGTATTTT. Translating gives CASSPSWPGGPDTQYF.

This clonotype showed up many times. J is TRBJ2-1 and V is TRBV3-1; tentatively, D is TRBD2 (6 bases). The CDR3 is 16 residues long. The germline V gene has CDR1 LGHDT and CDR2 YNNKEL (reference sequence). V lost 0 bases and J lost 8, with 17 bases in between. Written as DNA, the CDR3 is TGTGCCAGCAGCCAAGACCCGGGAGCTGAGGGCGATGAGCAGTTCTTC. Amino acid sequence: CASSQDPGAEGDEQFF.

This clonotype was seen a few times. This rearrangement joins TRBV18 to TRBJ2-7; D unclear. Germline V lookup: CDR1 KGHSH, CDR2 LQKENI. V was trimmed by 5 bases and J by 2 bases, leaving 16 bases between them. This CDR3 contains 15 residues. CDR3 sequence: CASSGRQVEAYEQYF. The CDR3 region has the DNA TGTGCCAGCTCAGGTAGGCAGGTAGAAGCCTACGAGCAGTACTTC.

This clonotype came up many times. J is TRBJ1-1 and V is TRBV2, with 7 bases identical to TRBD1. This CDR3 is built from 14 residues. J lost 4 bases, V lost 8 bases, and 10 bases had no gene match. Per the germline V gene, CDR1 is SNHLY and CDR2 is FYNNEI. CDR3 DNA sequence: TGTGCCAGCGGGGCGACAGGGCTGGGCACTGAAGCTTTCTTT. This codes for CASGATGLGTEAFF.

This clonotype was seen a handful of times. This chain links TRBV7-2 with TRBJ1-4; D uncertain. Germline V lookup: CDR1 SGHTA, CDR2 FQGNSA. The CDR3 totals 16 residues. The ends were cut back, 5 bases at V and 8 bases at J, with 21 bases in the middle. The CDR3 coding sequence is TGTGCCAGCAGCCCCTACCGAGGAACCGGGAAAGAAAAACTGTTTTTT. Its translation: CASSPYRGTGKEKLFF.

This clonotype appeared a few times. The genes are TRBV9 and TRBJ2-3; no reliable D call. Germline loops: CDR1 SGDLS, CDR2 YYNGEE. V was cut by 0 bases and J by 2 bases, with 16 bases left in between. The CDR3 contains 17 residues. The CDR3 nucleotides are TGTGCCAGCAGCGTAGGACCGTCGGGCAGATACACAGATACGCAGTATTTT. Protein: CASSVGPSGRYTDTQYF.

The chain combines TRBV2 with TRBJ2-5; tentative D call: TRBD2 (6 bases). The germline gives CDR1 SNHLY, CDR2 FYNNEI. Trimming removed 8 bases at V and 0 bases at J, with 7 bases between. This CDR3 spans 12 amino acids. CDR3 sequence: CASGRYQETQYF. In DNA form, the CDR3 reads TGTGCCAGCGGGAGGTACCAAGAGACCCAGTACTTC.

This clonotype was seen at least ten times. This chain connects TRBV2 to TRBJ2-1, with TRBD1 matching 12 bases. J was trimmed by 13 bases and V by 8 bases; bases with no gene match: 12. The CDR3 has 14 amino acids. Germline CDR1 SNHLY, CDR2 FYNNEI. The chain's CDR3 is CASRGTGGARAQFF. In DNA form, the CDR3 reads TGTGCCAGCCGCGGGACAGGGGGCGCCCGGGCCCAGTTCTTC.

The sample holds many counts of this clonotype. The chain has TRBV14 and TRBJ2-3; a weak D match, TRBD2 (6 bases). The CDR3 totals 16 residues. The germline gives CDR1 SGHDN, CDR2 FVKESK. Trimming shortened V by 4 bases and J by 2 bases, and 16 bases separated the two germline ends. The CDR3: CASSLRLVSTTDTQYF. In nucleotides, the CDR3 is TGTGCCAGCAGCCTCCGACTAGTTTCGACCACAGATACGCAGTATTTT.

This clonotype has a count of ten or more. The chain combines TRBV5-5 with TRBJ2-7; D gene ambiguous. The CDR3 is made up of 12 amino acids. Trimming removed 4 bases from V and 0 bases from J, with 5 bases in between. From germline, CDR1 is SGHKS and CDR2 YYEKEE (reference sequence). CDR3 nucleotide sequence: TGTGCCAGCAGCCCCCGCTCCTACGAGCAGTACTTC. Its protein product is CASSPRSYEQYF.

In its sample, this clonotype was seen many times. The chain couples TRBV12-3 or TRBV12-4 to TRBJ2-2; 8 bases agree with TRBD2. The V segment lost 2 bases and the J segment 1 base; nucleotides outside the gene matches: 0. The CDR3 extends over 15 amino acids. The CDR3 nucleotides read TGTGCCAGCAGTTTAACTAGCGGGAACACCGGGGAGCTGTTTTTT. It translates to CASSLTSGNTGELFF.